The 26 T cell receptor beta chains given below trace back to one sample, sequenced in a study of beta chain features in type 1 diabetes (dated by TCRdb to 2016 to 2019). General study outcomes and caveats: Type 1 diabetes patients showed a moderate but significant shortening of TCRB CDR3 length in all four CD4+ subsets.

To prepare the library, the immunoSEQ multiplex PCR assay was applied. The entire amount of isolated RNA was reverse transcribed using the High Capacity cDNA Reverse Transcription Kit, so the sequenced TCRB transcripts were expressed ones. The source is immuneACCESS, and TCRdb retained only in-frame sequences with V and J called. Part of the clones is not carried over; for the studies checked, unresolved V genes explain less than half of this, and the remainder is unexplained. In all, the sample holds approximately 60,000 clones, and 52% of those were seen once. Of the sample, 2.6% is held by the ten largest clones. For these receptors, no antigen is known. The sequenced material came from Tregs from blood. Read against the paper, the sample's cell subset or site label means: regulatory CD4+ T cells. Receptors originate from a woman aged 40 to 49 with type 1 diabetes.

The chain joins TRBV2 to TRBJ1-2; D is perhaps TRBD1 (5 bases). CDR3 size: 15 residues. Trimming left V 2 bases short and J 8 bases short, with 18 bases between. The germline CDR1 and CDR2 sequences are SNHLY and FYNNEI. The CDR3 here is CASSELFRGLGGYTF. The CDR3 DNA reads as TGTGCCAGCAGTGAATTGTTTAGGGGTCTCGGCGGCTACACCTTC.

The chain couples TRBV7-2 to TRBJ1-1, with D perhaps matching TRBD1 (6 bases). Germline CDR1 is SGHTA and CDR2 is FQGNSA. The V gene lost 3 bases and the J gene lost 5 bases, with 13 bases spanning the gap. CDR3 length: 14 amino acids. The CDR3 loop reads CASSFNREVTEAFF. CDR3 sequence (DNA): TGTGCCAGCAGCTTCAACAGGGAAGTAACTGAAGCTTTCTTT.

This clone appeared a single time. The rearrangement links TRBV19 to TRBJ2-1, with 10 bases aligning to TRBD2. Germline V lookup: CDR1 LNHDA, CDR2 SQIVND (reference sequence). The CDR3 contains 15 residues. V shed 10 bases, J shed 6 bases, and the junction held 12 bases outside the gene matches. CDR3 region: CATRLGLAAFNEQFF. The CDR3 nucleotides are TGTGCCACTCGCCTCGGACTAGCGGCGTTCAATGAGCAGTTCTTC.

This clone occurred once. The chain joins TRBV6-1 to TRBJ1-2; 9 bases agree with TRBD1. Germline CDR1 is MNHNS and CDR2 is SASEGT. J gave up 7 bases and V 7 bases, and 7 bases lay outside the gene matches. This CDR3 has 13 residues. The CDR3 loop is CASTGQGLGGYTF. The CDR3 DNA sequence: TGTGCCAGCACTGGACAGGGGTTAGGTGGCTACACCTTC.

This sequence joins TRBV19 and TRBJ2-1, with a tentative D call TRBD2 (6 bases). The CDR3 has 14 residues. The V end lost 1 base, the J end lost 6 bases, and 10 bases lay between the germline ends. Germline V CDR1 and CDR2: LNHDA, SQIVND (reference sequence). The CDR3 coding sequence is TGTGCCAGTAGTATAGGACTAGTCTCCAATGAGCAGTTCTTC. Translated, it gives CASSIGLVSNEQFF. The complete variable domain, with remaining parts taken from reference TRBV19 and TRBJ2-1, reads DGGITQSPKYLFRKEGQNVTLSCEQNLNHDAMYWYRQDPGQGLRLIYYSQIVNDFQKGDIAEGYSVSREKKESFPLTVTSAQKNPTAFYLCASSIGLVSNEQFFGPGTRLTVL.

This clone was detected only once. The chain joins TRBV7-3 to TRBJ2-1; TRBD2 agrees at 8 bases. This CDR3 is built from 14 residues. Trimming cost V 1 base and J 6 bases; bases outside gene matches: 2. Germline CDR1 and CDR2: SGHTA and FQGTGA. CDR3 amino acids: CASSLNGRANEQFF. CDR3 nucleotides: TGTGCCAGCAGCTTAAACGGGAGGGCCAATGAGCAGTTCTTC. Full variable domain (rest looked up from reference TRBV7-3 and TRBJ2-1): GAGVSQTPSNKVTEKGKYVELRCDPISGHTALYWYRQSLGQGPEFLIYFQGTGAADDSGLPNDRFFAVRPEGSVSTLKIQRTERGDSAVYLCASSLNGRANEQFFGPGTRLTVL.

A few counts support this clone. The chain links TRBV29-1 to TRBJ2-7; tentative D call: TRBD2 (5 bases). The germline V and J ends were trimmed by 3 bases and 6 bases, with 12 bases remaining between them. The CDR3 is 12 amino acids. The germline V gene encodes CDR1 SQVTM and CDR2 ANQGSEA. CDR3 nucleotide sequence: TGCAGCGTTGAGGGATACGCGGGCGAGCAGTACTTC. As protein: CSVEGYAGEQYF.

The chain combines TRBV6-5 with TRBJ1-2; D gene uncertain. CDR1 and CDR2 from the germline V gene are MNHEY and SVGAGI. The CDR3 length is 14 residues. Trimming left V 3 bases short and J 2 bases short, with 10 bases between. The CDR3 nucleotides are TGTGCCAGCAGTTATAGACTGCAGAACTATGGCTACACCTTC. Residues: CASSYRLQNYGYTF.

This rearrangement joins TRBV19 to TRBJ2-4; D not certain. CDR1 LNHDA and CDR2 SQIVND come from the germline V gene (reference sequence). V gave up 4 bases and J gave up 4 bases, with 8 bases separating them. This CDR3 has 13 amino acids. CDR3 loop: CASSNAGKNIQYF. DNA of the CDR3: TGTGCCAGTAGTAATGCAGGAAAAAACATTCAGTACTTC.

This clone was seen only a few times. The chain recombines TRBV10-3 with TRBJ2-5, with TRBD1 identical over 11 bases. The trim removed 6 bases at V and 1 base at J, leaving 4 bases unmatched. CDR3 length: 15 residues. Germline CDR1 and CDR2: ENHRY and SYGVKD. The CDR3, as DNA: TGTGCCATCAGCCAAGGGACAGGGGGCCAAGAGACCCAGTACTTC. Amino acid sequence: CAISQGTGGQETQYF.

This clone was found once. The rearrangement uses TRBV9 and TRBJ2-3, with D tentatively TRBD2 (6 bases). The CDR3 length is 15 residues. Germline V CDR1 and CDR2: SGDLS, YYNGEE. V dropped 4 bases and J dropped 4 bases, with 16 bases sitting between them. The CDR3 is CASSPSPWGADTQYF. The DNA for the CDR3 is TGTGCCAGCAGCCCCTCTCCTTGGGGGGCAGATACGCAGTATTTT.

V and J are TRBV2 and TRBJ2-7, with TRBD1 matching 9 bases. Germline V gene sequence: CDR1 SNHLY, CDR2 FYNNEI. The ends lost 6 bases at V and 3 bases at J; junction bases unmatched: 6. The CDR3 is 14 amino acids. The CDR3 DNA reads as TGTGCCAGCAGGAAGGGACAGGGTATCTACGAGCAGTACTTC. It is translated as CASRKGQGIYEQYF.

This clone was recorded only once. The rearrangement links TRBV28 to TRBJ2-7; tentatively, D is TRBD2 (5 bases). The CDR3 is 16 residues long. The germline V gene has CDR1 MDHEN and CDR2 SYDVKM. The V and J ends lost 6 bases and 0 bases respectively, with 18 bases between them. DNA of the CDR3: TGTGCCAGCAGACCCCCTGGACTTATTAGCTCCTACGAGCAGTACTTC. Amino acid sequence: CASRPPGLISSYEQYF.

This chain links TRBV7-2 with TRBJ2-1, with D uncertain. Trimming pared 11 bases from V and 5 bases from J, leaving 16 bases between. Germline V gives CDR1 SGHTA, CDR2 FQGNSA. This CDR3 comprises 13 residues. CDR3 in amino acids: CASGVGANNEQFF. For the CDR3, the DNA is TGTGCCTCCGGTGTTGGAGCCAACAATGAGCAGTTCTTC.

This clone has more than one count but fewer than ten. The chain joins TRBV19 to TRBJ2-1, with TRBD1 matching over 10 bases. The CDR3 spans 15 residues. The germline gives CDR1 LNHDA, CDR2 SQIVND (reference sequence). V gave up 4 bases and J gave up 8 bases; unmatched junction bases: 8. CDR3 amino acids: CASSTDRGPGDEQFF. In DNA, the CDR3 is TGTGCCAGTAGTACAGACAGGGGGCCCGGAGATGAGCAGTTCTTC. Supplemented by reference TRBV19 and TRBJ2-1, the full variable domain reads DGGITQSPKYLFRKEGQNVTLSCEQNLNHDAMYWYRQDPGQGLRLIYYSQIVNDFQKGDIAEGYSVSREKKESFPLTVTSAQKNPTAFYLCASSTDRGPGDEQFFGPGTRLTVL.

This clone was found a few times. The CDR3 sequence: CASSLAEGQGAYYGYTF. As DNA, the CDR3 is TGTGCCAGCAGCTTAGCAGAAGGACAGGGGGCCTACTATGGCTACACCTTC. The rearrangement joins TRBV7-2 to TRBJ1-2, with 11 bases aligning to TRBD1. From germline, CDR1 is SGHTA and CDR2 FQGNSA. With V trimmed by 0 bases and J by 3 bases, 6 bases remained unmatched. The CDR3 runs 17 residues. Full variable domain (rest looked up from reference TRBV7-2 and TRBJ1-2): GAGVSQSPSNKVTEKGKDVELRCDPISGHTALYWYRQSLGQGLEFLIYFQGNSAPDKSGLPSDRFSAERTGGSVSTLTIQRTQQEDSAVYLCASSLAEGQGAYYGYTFGSGTRLTVV.

V is TRBV7-3 and J is TRBJ2-1; 16 positions match TRBD2. This CDR3 region has 19 residues. The germline V gene has CDR1 SGHTA and CDR2 FQGTGA. Trimming at V came to 0 bases and at J to 7 bases, leaving 9 bases not matched to a gene. The CDR3 here is CASSLTPGLAGGLRNEQFF. In DNA, the CDR3 is TGTGCCAGCAGCTTAACCCCGGGACTAGCGGGGGGGCTTAGGAATGAGCAGTTCTTC.

V gene TRBV7-2 combines with J gene TRBJ2-7; 8 positions agree with TRBD2. The CDR3 runs to 14 residues. The ends lost 5 bases at V and 7 bases at J; junction bases unmatched: 10. Per the germline V gene, CDR1 is SGHTA and CDR2 is FQGNSA. The CDR3 sequence is CASSPGLDGVEQYF. The CDR3 nucleotides are TGTGCCAGCAGCCCGGGACTAGATGGGGTAGAGCAGTACTTC.

CDR3 region: CASSARGSSYEQYF. CDR3 DNA sequence: TGTGCCAGCAGCGCCAGGGGGTCCTCCTACGAGCAGTACTTC. V gene TRBV7-2 combines with J gene TRBJ2-7; 7 nucleotides line up with TRBD1. Trimming at V came to 5 bases and at J to 0 bases, leaving 4 bases not matched to a gene. The CDR3 loop spans 14 amino acids. The germline gives CDR1 SGHTA, CDR2 FQGNSA.

This clone was detected once. The CDR3 loop is CASSTSPGQGAYVGELFF. CDR3 nucleotides: TGTGCCAGCTCAACATCTCCGGGACAGGGGGCGTATGTCGGGGAGCTGTTTTTT. The V and J genes are TRBV18 and TRBJ2-2, with TRBD1 matching 12 bases. CDR3 size: 18 residues. In germline, CDR1 is KGHSH, CDR2 LQKENI. The J segment lost 7 bases and the V segment lost 5 bases, leaving 14 bases of the junction unmatched.

This clone came up once. The V gene is TRBV2, the J gene TRBJ2-7, with 7 bases identical to TRBD1. Germline CDR1 reads SNHLY; CDR2 reads FYNNEI. V trimming: 7 bases; J trimming: 4 bases; junction bases outside the gene matches: 10. The CDR3 covers 14 residues. CDR3 nucleotide sequence: TGTGCCAGCAACCCGACAGGGTTAGGGTACGAGCAGTACTTC. It translates to CASNPTGLGYEQYF.

This clone has just a few counts. The gene calls are TRBV7-9 and TRBJ2-1; 10 bases agree with TRBD2. This CDR3 spans 19 amino acids. Germline V gene sequence: CDR1 SEHNR, CDR2 FQNEAQ (reference sequence). V shed 5 bases, J shed 0 bases, and the junction held 13 bases outside the gene matches. The CDR3 DNA follows: TGTGCCAGCAGCCCCCGGGCTAGCGGGAGTAAAAGCTCCTACAATGAGCAGTTCTTC. Protein: CASSPRASGSKSSYNEQFF.

This clone was seen a few times. The germline gene is not matched at one end of the junction; a read error may be the cause. This chain links TRBV28 with TRBJ2-3; no firm D call. The CDR3 covers 11 residues. The germline CDR1 and CDR2 sequences are MDHEN and SYDVKM. CDR3 DNA: TGTGCCAGCAGTGTTAGAGAAGTTGTGGATTTT. It codes for CASSVREVVDF. The full variable domain, its missing parts supplied by reference TRBV28 and TRBJ2-3, is DVKVTQSSRYLVKRTGEKVFLECVQDMDHENMFWYRQDPGLGLRLIYFSYDVKMKEKGDIPEGYSVSREKKERFSLILESASTNQTSMYLCASSVREVVDFGPGTRLTVL.

This clone has just a few counts. The chain links TRBV15 to TRBJ2-4; TRBD2 agrees at 12 bases. V shed 1 base and J 5 bases; nucleotides not matched to a gene: 0. The CDR3 spans 15 residues. The V gene's germline CDR1 is LNHNV and CDR2 YYDKDF (reference sequence). CDR3 protein: CATSRGLAGENIQYF. The CDR3 DNA reads TGTGCCACCAGCAGAGGACTAGCGGGAGAAAACATTCAGTACTTC.

The gene calls are TRBV9 and TRBJ2-1, with a weak D call TRBD2 (6 bases). The germline V gene encodes CDR1 SGDLS and CDR2 YYNGEE. The CDR3 spans 16 residues. Trimming shortened V by 4 bases and J by 2 bases, and 16 bases separated the two germline ends. In DNA, the CDR3 is TGTGCCAGCAGCCCCCCGCCCGGGAGAACCTACAATGAGCAGTTCTTC. Translation gives CASSPPPGRTYNEQFF.

This clone was picked up a small number of times. The J gene is TRBJ2-5, the V gene TRBV28; 8 positions match TRBD1. V lost 5 bases and J lost 5; bases outside the gene matches: 7. This CDR3 has 14 amino acids. Germline assignment: CDR1 MDHEN and CDR2 SYDVKM. The CDR3 region is CASSPSDRVETQYF. Written as DNA, the CDR3 is TGTGCCAGCAGTCCCTCGGACAGGGTGGAGACCCAGTACTTC.